Listed here are 14 T cell receptor beta chains from one sample, sequenced in a study of neurological immune-mediated disorders. TCRdb called the 5' RACE reads again in MiXCR, with one record for every CDR3 protein. The sample consists of about 70,000 distinct CDR3 sequences, 3.2% of them appearing once. Sample: PBMCs. Source of these receptors: a woman aged 50 to 65 with multiple sclerosis.

This clonotype was recorded many times. The V call is TRBV13, the J call TRBJ2-5; TRBD2 is a possible D gene (5 bases). This CDR3 has 13 amino acids. Germline V lookup: CDR1 PRHDT, CDR2 FYEKMQ (reference sequence). Trimming cost V 5 bases and J 2 bases, with 9 bases left between them. Here the CDR3 reads CASSRGLQETQYF. In DNA form, the CDR3 reads TGTGCCAGCAGCCGTGGACTTCAAGAGACCCAGTACTTC.

This clonotype was detected ten times or more. V usage is TRBV6-5 and J usage is TRBJ2-2; 7 bases fit TRBD1. There are 15 residues in the CDR3. V was clipped by 6 bases and J by 4 bases; unmatched bases: 8. Per the germline V gene, CDR1 is MNHEY and CDR2 is SVGAGI. The DNA for the CDR3 is TGTGCCAGCAGCCGTCAGGGGGTAGGCACCGGGGAGCTGTTTTTT. Amino acids: CASSRQGVGTGELFF.

This clonotype was observed many times. The rearrangement uses TRBV20-1 and TRBJ2-2, with D uncertain. There are 16 residues in the CDR3. Trimming removed 6 bases at V and 5 bases at J, with 22 bases between. The germline V gene has CDR1 DFQATT and CDR2 SNEGSKA (reference sequence). CDR3 amino acids: CSAGPSDPSRTGELFF. As DNA, the CDR3 is TGCAGTGCAGGCCCGTCCGACCCGTCGAGGACCGGGGAGCTGTTTTTT.

This clonotype was counted at least ten times. The rearrangement joins TRBV19 to TRBJ1-5, with no clear D. V lost 8 bases, J lost 7 bases, and 15 bases lay in between. This CDR3 region has 13 residues. Germline V gives CDR1 LNHDA, CDR2 SQIVND (reference sequence). The CDR3 spells CASQGPLGQPQHF. The DNA for the CDR3 is TGTGCCAGTCAAGGGCCCCTCGGGCAGCCCCAGCATTTT.

This clonotype was seen ten or more times. The V gene is TRBV20-1, the J gene TRBJ2-3, with 10 nucleotides matching TRBD2. This CDR3 spans 14 amino acids. The J segment lost 8 bases and the V segment lost 5 bases, leaving 10 bases of the junction unmatched. The germline CDR1 and CDR2 sequences are DFQATT and SNEGSKA (reference sequence). CDR3 amino acids: CSALTLAGAGTQYF. CDR3 nucleotide sequence: TGCAGTGCTCTTACTCTAGCGGGAGCGGGTACGCAGTATTTT.

This clonotype was counted many times. CDR3 amino acids: CASSRPENRRHYGYTF. CDR3 nucleotides: TGTGCCAGCAGCCGCCCCGAGAACAGACGCCACTATGGCTACACCTTC. V and J are TRBV11-2 and TRBJ1-2; D gene ambiguous. Germline V CDR1 and CDR2: SGHAT, FQNNGV. This CDR3 spans 16 amino acids. The V gene lost 5 bases and the J gene lost 3 bases, with 19 bases spanning the gap.

The sample holds many counts of this clonotype. The gene calls are TRBV6-1 and TRBJ2-5; 9 positions agree with TRBD1. Trimming removed 4 bases from V and 0 bases from J; junction bases left unmatched: 3. CDR3 size: 15 residues. Germline CDR1 and CDR2: MNHNS and SASEGT. CDR3 protein: CASSVRDRDQETQYF. In DNA, the CDR3 is TGTGCCAGCAGTGTCCGGGACAGGGACCAAGAGACCCAGTACTTC.

This clonotype appeared many times. V gene TRBV10-3 combines with J gene TRBJ2-3; 10 bases line up with TRBD2. V gave up 4 bases and J gave up 5 bases; unmatched junction bases: 18. Per the germline V gene, CDR1 is ENHRY and CDR2 is SYGVKD. There are 19 residues in the CDR3. CDR3 amino acids: CAISGTNTKAGGREDTQYF. The CDR3 nucleotides read TGTGCCATCAGTGGAACGAACACTAAAGCGGGGGGGCGGGAAGATACGCAGTATTTT.

This clonotype was seen many times. The chain combines TRBV29-1 with TRBJ2-1; the D is unclear. CDR1 is SQVTM, CDR2 ANQGSEA, per germline. V lost 3 bases to trimming and J lost 0 bases, with 6 bases between them. The CDR3 consists of 13 residues. The DNA of the CDR3 is TGCAGCGTTGAGCCTAGCTCCTACAATGAGCAGTTCTTC. Its translation is CSVEPSSYNEQFF.

This clonotype was recorded many times. The V call is TRBV29-1, the J call TRBJ2-5, with a possible D match to TRBD1 (5 bases). CDR3 length: 11 residues. Trimming removed 5 bases at V and 2 bases at J, with 6 bases between. Germline loops: CDR1 SQVTM, CDR2 ANQGSEA. The DNA for the CDR3 is TGCAGCGTTCGACAGCAAGAGACCCAGTACTTC. This translates into CSVRQQETQYF.

In its sample, this clonotype was seen many times. The chain joins TRBV12-3 or TRBV12-4 to TRBJ2-5; 10 bases match TRBD1. With 3 bases clipped from V and 4 bases from J, the junction kept 2 bases outside the gene matches. CDR3 length: 14 amino acids. The CDR3 DNA sequence: TGTGCCAGCAGTTTGTGGGACAGGGGAGAGACCCAGTACTTC. It yields the protein CASSLWDRGETQYF.

The table lists this clonotype with many counts. This chain links TRBV12-3 or TRBV12-4 with TRBJ2-1; TRBD2 matches 10 bases. This CDR3 comprises 15 residues. The V gene end was trimmed by 7 bases and the J gene end by 4 bases; junction bases not matched to a gene: 7. The CDR3 DNA sequence: TGTGCCAGCAACCTAGCGGGAGTAGGATACAATGAGCAGTTCTTC. This encodes CASNLAGVGYNEQFF.

This clonotype was counted at least ten times. The chain is built from TRBV29-1 and TRBJ1-1; perhaps TRBD1 as D (5 bases). V dropped 5 bases and J dropped 0 bases, with 10 bases sitting between them. The CDR3 is made up of 13 amino acids. The germline gives CDR1 SQVTM, CDR2 ANQGSEA. This chain's CDR3 is CSVLRGLNTEAFF. CDR3 nucleotides: TGCAGCGTTCTTCGGGGACTGAACACTGAAGCTTTCTTT.

With respect to this clonotype: This may arise from a read error, as a much more abundant clone is one base away. The V gene is TRBV20-1, the J gene TRBJ1-5, with TRBD1 as a possible D gene (5 bases). CDR1 is DFQATT and CDR2 is SNEGSKA in the germline V gene (reference sequence). This CDR3 spans 14 amino acids. V lost 6 bases, J lost 6 bases, and 18 bases lay in between. CDR3 DNA sequence: TGCAGTGCCCACCAGTGGGGGGGGAGTCAGCCCCAGCATTTT. It yields the protein CSAHQWGGSQPQHF.